The 8 T cell receptor beta chains in this list originate from one sample, sequenced in a study of T cell changes during pregnancy in multiple sclerosis. The table came from immunoSEQ multiplex PCR; TCRdb's copy has only in-frame clones and leaves some out. The repertoire holds roughly 40,000 clones, with 92% as singletons. The sample here was CD8+ T cells from peripheral blood mononuclear cells, taken in the first trimester of pregnancy. Source of these receptors: a female donor with multiple sclerosis, enrolled in a pregnancy study.

CDR3 DNA sequence: TGTGCCAGCAGCGTAGATCGGGGGGAGACCCAGTACTTC. It yields the protein CASSVDRGETQYF. The chain uses TRBV9 and TRBJ2-5, with a possible D match to TRBD2 (6 bases). Germline V gene lookup returns CDR1 SGDLS and CDR2 YYNGEE. With 0 bases removed from V and 5 bases from J, the gap between germline ends came to 8 bases. The CDR3 is 13 residues long.

The chain carries TRBV29-1 and TRBJ1-2; 7 positions match TRBD1. Germline V gene lookup returns CDR1 SQVTM and CDR2 ANQGSEA. The CDR3 covers 15 residues. Trimming took 4 bases from V and 4 from J; bases not matched to a gene: 12. DNA of the CDR3: TGCAGCGTTGTGCTAGATCAGGGGGGATCCTATGGCTACACCTTC. As protein: CSVVLDQGGSYGYTF. The full variable domain, its missing parts supplied by reference TRBV29-1 and TRBJ1-2, is SAVISQKPSRDICQRGTSLTIQCQVDSQVTMMFWYRQQPGQSLTLIATANQGSEATYESGFVIDKFPISRPNLTFSTLTVSNMSPEDSSIYLCSVVLDQGGSYGYTFGSGTRLTVV.

The rearrangement uses TRBV13 and TRBJ2-3, with a weak D call TRBD1 (6 bases). The germline CDR1 and CDR2 sequences are PRHDT and FYEKMQ (reference sequence). V gave up 10 bases and J gave up 3 bases, with 14 bases separating them. The CDR3 is 13 amino acids. CDR3 DNA sequence: TGTGCCACTAGTCTGGGGGCGACAGATACGCAGTATTTT. Its translation is CATSLGATDTQYF.

The rearrangement links TRBV7-6 to TRBJ1-5, with D possibly TRBD1 on 6 matching bases. The germline V gene encodes CDR1 SGHVS and CDR2 FNYEAQ. The V and J ends lost 6 bases and 9 bases respectively, with 18 bases between them. CDR3 length: 14 amino acids. The CDR3 DNA follows: TGTGCCAGCAGTCCAACAGGGCCCGAAGGGCCCCAGCATTTT. This codes for CASSPTGPEGPQHF.

This clone was detected a few times. The chain carries TRBV5-6 and TRBJ1-5, with TRBD1 matching 8 bases. The CDR3 spans 13 residues. Germline V lookup: CDR1 SGHDT, CDR2 YYEEEE. Unmatched junction bases numbered 7, after V lost 4 bases and J lost 10 bases. Here the CDR3 reads CASSPGQVHPQHF. The CDR3 region has the DNA TGTGCCAGCAGCCCGGGACAGGTTCATCCCCAGCATTTT. Based on the CDR3 plus reference TRBV5-6 and TRBJ1-5, the full variable domain is DAGVTQSPTHLIKTRGQQVTLRCSPKSGHDTVSWYQQALGQGPQFIFQYYEEEERQRGNFPDRFSGHQFPNYSSELNVNALLLGDSALYLCASSPGQVHPQHFGDGTRLSIL.

A few counts support this clone. V is TRBV10-3 and J is TRBJ1-5; 7 nucleotides agree with TRBD1. The CDR3 is 14 residues long. Germline V gene lookup returns CDR1 ENHRY and CDR2 SYGVKD. V shed 6 bases and J 3 bases; nucleotides not matched to a gene: 5. The CDR3 DNA is TGTGCCATCAGCACAGGGGACCCCAATCAGCCCCAGCATTTT. Translation: CAISTGDPNQPQHF.

The table lists this clone with a count of one. The gene calls are TRBV10-3 and TRBJ2-2; TRBD1 matches at 7 bases. The J segment lost 6 bases and the V segment lost 2 bases, leaving 6 bases of the junction unmatched. CDR1 and CDR2 (germline): ENHRY, SYGVKD. The CDR3 consists of 15 residues. Here the CDR3 DNA reads TGTGCCATCAGTGAGGAGGGACAGCGAGCCGGGGAGCTGTTTTTT. It yields the protein CAISEEGQRAGELFF.

This chain's CDR3 is CASSRGQGLMNTEAFF. CDR3 in DNA: TGCGCCAGCAGCAGAGGACAGGGGCTCATGAACACTGAAGCTTTCTTT. This chain links TRBV5-1 with TRBJ1-1, with 9 positions matching TRBD1. Germline-derived CDR1 and CDR2 are SGHRS and YFSETQ. Losses at the gene ends were 4 bases for V and 0 bases for J; bases not matched to a gene: 7. The CDR3 runs to 16 residues.